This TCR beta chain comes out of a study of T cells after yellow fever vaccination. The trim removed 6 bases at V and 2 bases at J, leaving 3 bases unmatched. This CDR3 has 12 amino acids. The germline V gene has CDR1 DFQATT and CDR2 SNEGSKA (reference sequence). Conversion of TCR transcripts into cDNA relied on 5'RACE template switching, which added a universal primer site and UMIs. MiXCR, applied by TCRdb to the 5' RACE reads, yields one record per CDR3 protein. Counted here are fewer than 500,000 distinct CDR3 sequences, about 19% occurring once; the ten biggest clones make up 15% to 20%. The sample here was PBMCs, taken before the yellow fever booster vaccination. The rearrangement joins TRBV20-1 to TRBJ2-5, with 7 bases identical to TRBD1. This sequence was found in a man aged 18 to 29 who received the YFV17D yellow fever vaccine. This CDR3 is CSATGQQETQYF. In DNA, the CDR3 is TGCAGTGCGACGGGACAGCAAGAGACCCAGTACTTC.